What follows describes a single T cell receptor (beta chain). Its antigen is undetermined. These data belong to a study of T cell responses to AZD1222 COVID-19 vaccine. General observations from the study: The donors showed a predominance of white British ancestry and of females, with possible underestimation of clonal diversity. Just 5 to 7 AZD1222 recipients tested seropositive at baseline.

Sequencing used immunoSEQ multiplex PCR; TCRdb keeps in-frame clones, though not all of them. This table holds 80,000 to 100,000 clones, around 90% found once. This CDR3 comprises 14 residues. The germline V gene encodes CDR1 SNHLY and CDR2 FYNNEI. V shed 5 bases and J shed 0 bases, with 8 bases lying between them. This specimen consisted of peripheral blood, obtained on day 0 of MenACWY control vaccination. The TCR comes from an adult in good health. The chain is built from TRBV2 and TRBJ1-5, with D maybe TRBD1 (5 bases). The CDR3 sequence: CASSPTVSNQPQHF. The CDR3 DNA reads as TGTGCCAGCAGTCCGACAGTTAGCAATCAGCCCCAGCATTTT.